One TCR beta chain is described in this entry. Antigen specificity is unknown. The data stem from a study of vaccination and CD4 T cells after COVID-19. Across the study: Median time from second vaccine dose to sampling was 60 to 80 days (14 to 241). Spike peptides, overlapping and drawn from SARS-CoV-2, HCoV-NL63, HCoV-OC43 and HCoV-229E, were used to stimulate cells.

Treatment denoted: approximately nine-day PBMC culture with coronavirus spike peptide pools or control peptides (ViraFEST assay). ViraFEST stimulated the growth of antigen-specific T cells using peptide pools and subsequently profiled their TCRs by sequencing. The V segment lost 5 bases and the J segment 5 bases; nucleotides outside the gene matches: 8. CDR1 and CDR2 (germline): MNHNS, SASEGT. CDR3 length: 14 amino acids. An Oncomine TCR Beta short-read assay was used to sequence the DNA from cultured CD4+ T cells. Cultured CD4+ T cells were the source of extracted genomic DNA. TCRdb re-analysed the PCR reads in MiXCR, keeping a single row per CDR3 protein. The table shows around 10,000 distinct CDR3 sequences, with 46% occurring only once.

The origin of this receptor is a human donor who had recovered from COVID-19. This chain joins TRBV6-1 and TRBJ1-1; TRBD1 matches at 7 bases. Sequencing was performed on CD4+ T cells from blood, cultured in vitro. The CDR3 here is CASSTQGGWTEAFF. The DNA for the CDR3 is TGTGCCAGCAGTACCCAGGGGGGTTGGACTGAAGCTTTCTTT.